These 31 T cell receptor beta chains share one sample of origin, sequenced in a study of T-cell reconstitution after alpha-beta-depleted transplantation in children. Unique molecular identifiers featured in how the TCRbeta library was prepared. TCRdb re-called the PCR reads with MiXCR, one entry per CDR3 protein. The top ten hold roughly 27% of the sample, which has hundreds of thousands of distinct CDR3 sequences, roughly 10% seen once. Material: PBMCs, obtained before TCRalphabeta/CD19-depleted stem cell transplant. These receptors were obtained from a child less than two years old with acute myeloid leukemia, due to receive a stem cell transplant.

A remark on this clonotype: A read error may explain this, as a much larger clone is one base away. The CDR3 here is CASRVRDTEAFF. The CDR3 DNA is TGTGCCAGCCGTGTTAGGGATACTGAAGCTTTCTTT. V is TRBV2 and J is TRBJ1-1; D call uncertain. The CDR3 has 12 residues. Germline V lookup: CDR1 SNHLY, CDR2 FYNNEI. V was cut by 8 bases and J by 5 bases, with 12 bases left in between.

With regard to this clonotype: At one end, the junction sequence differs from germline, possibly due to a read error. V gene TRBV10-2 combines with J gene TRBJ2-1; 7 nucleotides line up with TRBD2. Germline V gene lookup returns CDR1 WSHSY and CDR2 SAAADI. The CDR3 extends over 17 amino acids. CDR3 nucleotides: TGCGCCAGCAGCCCCCGTTTTGCGGGGGTGGCCTACAATGAGCCGTTCTTC. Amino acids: CASSPRFAGVAYNEPFF.

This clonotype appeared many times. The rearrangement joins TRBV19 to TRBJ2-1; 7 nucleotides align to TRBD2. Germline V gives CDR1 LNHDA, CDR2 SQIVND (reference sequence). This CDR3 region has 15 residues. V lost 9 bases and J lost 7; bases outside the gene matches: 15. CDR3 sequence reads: CASRPMAGDGNEQFF. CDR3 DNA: TGTGCCAGCCGACCCATGGCGGGAGATGGGAATGAGCAGTTCTTC.

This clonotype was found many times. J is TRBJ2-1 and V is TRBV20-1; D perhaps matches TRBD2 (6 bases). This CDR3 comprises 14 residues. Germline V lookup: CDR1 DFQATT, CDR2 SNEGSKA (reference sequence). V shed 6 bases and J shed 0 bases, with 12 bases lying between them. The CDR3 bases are TGCAGTGCAGCCCCCGGGGGCTCCTACAATGAGCAGTTCTTC. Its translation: CSAAPGGSYNEQFF.

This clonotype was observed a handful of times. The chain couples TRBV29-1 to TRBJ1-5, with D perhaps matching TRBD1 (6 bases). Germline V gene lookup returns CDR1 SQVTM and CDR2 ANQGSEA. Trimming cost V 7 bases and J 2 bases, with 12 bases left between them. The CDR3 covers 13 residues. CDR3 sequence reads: CSGGAGGNQPQHF. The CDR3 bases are TGCAGCGGGGGGGCAGGGGGCAATCAGCCCCAGCATTTT.

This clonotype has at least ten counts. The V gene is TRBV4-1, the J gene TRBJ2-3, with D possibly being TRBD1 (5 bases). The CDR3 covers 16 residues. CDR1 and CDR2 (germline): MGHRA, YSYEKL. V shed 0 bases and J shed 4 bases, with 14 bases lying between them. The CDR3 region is CASSQDPRTGADTQYF. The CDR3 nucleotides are TGCGCCAGCAGCCAAGATCCTCGAACAGGCGCAGATACGCAGTATTTT.

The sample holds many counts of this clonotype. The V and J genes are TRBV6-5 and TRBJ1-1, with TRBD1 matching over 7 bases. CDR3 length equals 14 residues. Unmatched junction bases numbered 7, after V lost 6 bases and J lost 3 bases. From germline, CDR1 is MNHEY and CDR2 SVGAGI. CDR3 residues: CASSRQGVYTEAFF. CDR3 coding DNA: TGTGCCAGCAGCCGACAGGGTGTGTACACTGAAGCTTTCTTT.

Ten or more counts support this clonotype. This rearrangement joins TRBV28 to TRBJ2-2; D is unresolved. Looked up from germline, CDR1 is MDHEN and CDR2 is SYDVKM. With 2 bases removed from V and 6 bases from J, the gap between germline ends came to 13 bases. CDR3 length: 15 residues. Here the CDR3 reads CASSLLKTYAGELFF. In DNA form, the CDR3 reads TGTGCCAGCAGTTTACTTAAGACTTATGCCGGGGAGCTGTTTTTT.

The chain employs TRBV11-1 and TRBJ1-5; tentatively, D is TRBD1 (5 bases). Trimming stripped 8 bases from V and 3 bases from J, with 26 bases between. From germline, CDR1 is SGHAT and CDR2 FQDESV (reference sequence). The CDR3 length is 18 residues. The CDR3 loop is CASQKSGTSRYNNQPQHF. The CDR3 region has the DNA TGTGCCAGCCAAAAAAGTGGGACTTCCCGATATAACAATCAGCCCCAGCATTTT.

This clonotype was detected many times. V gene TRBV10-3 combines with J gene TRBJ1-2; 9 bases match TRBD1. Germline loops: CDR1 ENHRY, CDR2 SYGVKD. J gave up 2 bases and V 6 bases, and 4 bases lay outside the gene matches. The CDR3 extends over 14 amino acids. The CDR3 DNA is TGTGCCATCAGCATGGGGACAGGGAACTATGGCTACACCTTC. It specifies CAISMGTGNYGYTF.

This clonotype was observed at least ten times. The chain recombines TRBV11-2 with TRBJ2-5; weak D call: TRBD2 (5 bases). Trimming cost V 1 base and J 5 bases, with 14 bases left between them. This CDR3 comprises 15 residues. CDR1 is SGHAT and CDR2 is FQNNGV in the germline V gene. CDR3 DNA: TGTGCCAGCAGCTTAGTGGTCGGGGAAGGGGAGACCCAGTACTTC. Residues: CASSLVVGEGETQYF.

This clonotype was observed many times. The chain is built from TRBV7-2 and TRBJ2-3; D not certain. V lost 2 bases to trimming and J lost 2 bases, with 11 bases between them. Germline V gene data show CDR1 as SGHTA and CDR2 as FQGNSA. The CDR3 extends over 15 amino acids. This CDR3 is CASSLRRSTTDTQYF. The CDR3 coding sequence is TGTGCCAGCAGCTTACGGCGGTCCACCACAGATACGCAGTATTTT. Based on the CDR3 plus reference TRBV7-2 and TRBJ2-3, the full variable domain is GAGVSQSPSNKVTEKGKDVELRCDPISGHTALYWYRQSLGQGLEFLIYFQGNSAPDKSGLPSDRFSAERTGGSVSTLTIQRTQQEDSAVYLCASSLRRSTTDTQYFGPGTRLTVL.

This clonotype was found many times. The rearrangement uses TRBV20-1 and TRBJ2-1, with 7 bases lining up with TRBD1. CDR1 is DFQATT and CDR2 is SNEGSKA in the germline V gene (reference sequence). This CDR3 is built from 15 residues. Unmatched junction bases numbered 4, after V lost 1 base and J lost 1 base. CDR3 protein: CSARGDRRSYNEQFF. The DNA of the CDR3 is TGCAGTGCTAGAGGGGACAGAAGATCCTACAATGAGCAGTTCTTC.

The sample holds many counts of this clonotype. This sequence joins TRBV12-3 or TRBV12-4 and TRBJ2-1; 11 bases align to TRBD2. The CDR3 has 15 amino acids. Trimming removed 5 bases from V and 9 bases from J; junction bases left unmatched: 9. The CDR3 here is CASSPKTSGILEQFF. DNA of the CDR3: TGTGCCAGCAGTCCAAAGACTAGCGGGATCCTTGAGCAGTTCTTC.

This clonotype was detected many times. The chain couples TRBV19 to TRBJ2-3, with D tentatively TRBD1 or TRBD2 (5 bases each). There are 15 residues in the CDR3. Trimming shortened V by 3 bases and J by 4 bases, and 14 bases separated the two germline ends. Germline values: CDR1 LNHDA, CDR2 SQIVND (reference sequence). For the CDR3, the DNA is TGTGCCAGTAGTATCCTCGGGGACGGTGCAGATACGCAGTATTTT. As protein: CASSILGDGADTQYF. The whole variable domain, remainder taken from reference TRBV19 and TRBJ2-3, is DGGITQSPKYLFRKEGQNVTLSCEQNLNHDAMYWYRQDPGQGLRLIYYSQIVNDFQKGDIAEGYSVSREKKESFPLTVTSAQKNPTAFYLCASSILGDGADTQYFGPGTRLTVL.

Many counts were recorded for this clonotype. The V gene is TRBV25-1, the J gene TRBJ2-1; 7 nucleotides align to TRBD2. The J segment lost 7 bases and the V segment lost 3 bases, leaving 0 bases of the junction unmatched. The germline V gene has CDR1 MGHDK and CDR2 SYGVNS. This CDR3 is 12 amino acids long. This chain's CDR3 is CASSERENEQFF. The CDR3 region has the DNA TGTGCCAGCAGTGAGCGGGAGAATGAGCAGTTCTTC. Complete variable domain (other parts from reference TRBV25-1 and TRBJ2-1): EADIYQTPRYLVIGTGKKITLECSQTMGHDKMYWYQQDPGMELHLIHYSYGVNSTEKGDLSSESTVSRIRTEHFPLTLESARPSHTSQYLCASSERENEQFFGPGTRLTVL.

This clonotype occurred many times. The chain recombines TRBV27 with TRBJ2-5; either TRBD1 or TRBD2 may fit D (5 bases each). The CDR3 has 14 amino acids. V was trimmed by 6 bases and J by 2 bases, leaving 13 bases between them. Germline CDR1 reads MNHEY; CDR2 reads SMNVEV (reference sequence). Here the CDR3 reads CASSFGATQETQYF. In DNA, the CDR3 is TGTGCCAGCAGCTTCGGGGCCACACAAGAGACCCAGTACTTC.

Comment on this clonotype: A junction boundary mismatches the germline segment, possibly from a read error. The chain's CDR3 is CASSPAFQGATQYF. CDR3 coding DNA: TGTGCCAGCTCACCGGCGTTCCAAGGGGCGACCCAATACTTC. The chain recombines TRBV18 with TRBJ2-5; D possibly corresponds to TRBD1 (5 bases). The CDR3 runs to 14 residues. The germline V gene encodes CDR1 KGHSH and CDR2 LQKENI.

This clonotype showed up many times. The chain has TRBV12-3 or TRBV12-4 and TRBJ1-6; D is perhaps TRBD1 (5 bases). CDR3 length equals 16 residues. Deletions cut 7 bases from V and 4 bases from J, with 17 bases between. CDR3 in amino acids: CASTSWGFLYNSPLHF. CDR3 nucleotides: TGTGCCAGCACCTCATGGGGGTTTTTGTATAATTCACCCCTCCACTTT.

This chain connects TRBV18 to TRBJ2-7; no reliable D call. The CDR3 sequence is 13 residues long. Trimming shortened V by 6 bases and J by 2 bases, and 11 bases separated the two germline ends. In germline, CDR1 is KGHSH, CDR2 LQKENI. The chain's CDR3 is CASSHVRTYEQYF. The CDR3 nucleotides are TGTGCCAGCTCGCACGTCCGGACCTACGAGCAGTACTTC.

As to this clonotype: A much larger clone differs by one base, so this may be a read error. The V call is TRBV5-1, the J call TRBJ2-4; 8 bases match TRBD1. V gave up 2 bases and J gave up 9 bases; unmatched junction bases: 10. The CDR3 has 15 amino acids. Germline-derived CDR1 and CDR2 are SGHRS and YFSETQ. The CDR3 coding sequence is TGCGCCAGCAGCTTAAGAACAGGGGGTCAAAGCATTCAGTACTTC. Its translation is CASSLRTGGQSIQYF.

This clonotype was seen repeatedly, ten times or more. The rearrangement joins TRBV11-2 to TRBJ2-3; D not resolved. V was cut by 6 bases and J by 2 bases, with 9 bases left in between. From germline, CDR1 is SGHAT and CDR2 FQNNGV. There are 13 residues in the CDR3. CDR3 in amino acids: CASRGFATDTQYF. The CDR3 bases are TGTGCCAGCAGGGGGTTTGCCACAGATACGCAGTATTTT.

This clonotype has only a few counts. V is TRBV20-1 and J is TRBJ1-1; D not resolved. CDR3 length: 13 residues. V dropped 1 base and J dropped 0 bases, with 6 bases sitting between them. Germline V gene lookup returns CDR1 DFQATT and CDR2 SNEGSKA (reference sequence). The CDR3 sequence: CSARVDMNTEAFF. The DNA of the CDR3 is TGCAGTGCTAGAGTTGACATGAACACTGAAGCTTTCTTT.

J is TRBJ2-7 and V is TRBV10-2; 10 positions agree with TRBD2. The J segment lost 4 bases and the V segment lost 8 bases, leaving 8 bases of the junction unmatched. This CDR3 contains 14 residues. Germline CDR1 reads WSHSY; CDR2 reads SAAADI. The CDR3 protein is CASRGGLAEYEQYF. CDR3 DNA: TGCGCCAGCCGGGGTGGACTAGCGGAATACGAGCAGTACTTC.

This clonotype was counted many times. The DNA for the CDR3 is TGCGCCAGCAGCTTCCGACTAGCGGGGATGAACACCGGGGAGCTGTTTTTT. Its translation: CASSFRLAGMNTGELFF. The chain uses TRBV5-1 and TRBJ2-2, with TRBD2 identical over 11 bases. J lost 1 base, V lost 2 bases, and 4 bases had no gene match. The CDR3 loop spans 17 amino acids. In germline, CDR1 is SGHRS, CDR2 YFSETQ.

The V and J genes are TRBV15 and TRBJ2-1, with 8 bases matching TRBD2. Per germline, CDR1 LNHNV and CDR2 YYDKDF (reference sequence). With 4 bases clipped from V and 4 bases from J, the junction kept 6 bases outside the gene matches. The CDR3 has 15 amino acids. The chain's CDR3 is CATSTGGEGYNEQFF. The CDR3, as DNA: TGTGCCACCAGCACGGGGGGGGAGGGATACAATGAGCAGTTCTTC.

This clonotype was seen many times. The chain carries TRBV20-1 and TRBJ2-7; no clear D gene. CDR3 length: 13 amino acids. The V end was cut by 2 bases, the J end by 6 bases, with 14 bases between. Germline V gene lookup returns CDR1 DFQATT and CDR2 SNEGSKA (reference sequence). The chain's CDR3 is CSARSHRIPEQYF. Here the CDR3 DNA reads TGCAGTGCTAGATCCCACCGGATCCCCGAGCAGTACTTC.

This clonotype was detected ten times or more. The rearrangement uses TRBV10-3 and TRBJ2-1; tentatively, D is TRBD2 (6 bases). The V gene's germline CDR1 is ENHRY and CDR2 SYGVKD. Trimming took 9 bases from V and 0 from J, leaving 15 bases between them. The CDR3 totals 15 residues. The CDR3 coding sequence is TGTGCCATTGGGGGACTCCCCTCCTCCTACAATGAGCAGTTCTTC. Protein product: CAIGGLPSSYNEQFF.

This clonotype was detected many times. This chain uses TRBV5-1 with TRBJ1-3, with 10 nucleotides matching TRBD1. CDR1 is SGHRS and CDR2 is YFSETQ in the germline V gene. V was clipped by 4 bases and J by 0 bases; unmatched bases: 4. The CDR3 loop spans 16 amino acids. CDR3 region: CASSRDRGYSGNTIYF. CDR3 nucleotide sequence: TGCGCCAGCAGCCGGGACAGGGGCTACTCTGGAAACACCATATATTTT.

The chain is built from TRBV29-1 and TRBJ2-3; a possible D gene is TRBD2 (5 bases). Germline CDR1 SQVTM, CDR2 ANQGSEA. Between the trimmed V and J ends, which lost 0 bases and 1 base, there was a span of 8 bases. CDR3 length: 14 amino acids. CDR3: CSVEEGSGTDTQYF. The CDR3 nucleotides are TGCAGCGTTGAAGAAGGTAGCGGCACAGATACGCAGTATTTT.

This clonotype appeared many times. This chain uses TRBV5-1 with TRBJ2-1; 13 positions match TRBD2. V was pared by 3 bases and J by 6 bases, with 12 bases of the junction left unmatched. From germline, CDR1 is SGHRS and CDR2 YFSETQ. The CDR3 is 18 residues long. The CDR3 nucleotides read TGCGCCAGCAGCTCCCGGACTAGCGGGAGCACCTCGTCCAATGAGCAGTTCTTC. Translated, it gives CASSSRTSGSTSSNEQFF. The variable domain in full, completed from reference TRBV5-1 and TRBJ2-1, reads KAGVTQTPRYLIKTRGQQVTLSCSPISGHRSVSWYQQTPGQGLQFLFEYFSETQRNKGNFPGRFSGRQFSNSRSEMNVSTLELGDSALYLCASSSRTSGSTSSNEQFFGPGTRLTVL.